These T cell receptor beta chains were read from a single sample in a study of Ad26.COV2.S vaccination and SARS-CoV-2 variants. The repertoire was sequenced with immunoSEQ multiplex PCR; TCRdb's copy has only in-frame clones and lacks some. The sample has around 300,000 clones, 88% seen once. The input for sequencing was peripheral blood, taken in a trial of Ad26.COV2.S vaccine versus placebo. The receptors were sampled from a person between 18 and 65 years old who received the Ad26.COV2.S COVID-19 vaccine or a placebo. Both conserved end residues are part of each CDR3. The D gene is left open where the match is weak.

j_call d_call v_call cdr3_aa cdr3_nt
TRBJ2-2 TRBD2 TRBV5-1 CASSLGASGTTGELFF TGCGCCAGCAGCTTGGGGGCTAGCGGGACCACCGGGGAGCTGTTTTTT
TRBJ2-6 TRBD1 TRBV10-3 CAISESDRASGANVLTF TGTGCCATCAGTGAATCAGACAGGGCGTCTGGGGCCAACGTCCTGACTTTC
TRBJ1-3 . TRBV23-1 CASSQNVVSGNTIYF TGCGCCAGCAGTCAAAACGTAGTCTCTGGAAACACCATATATTTT
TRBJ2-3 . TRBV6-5 CASSPVVRSDTQYF TGTGCCAGCAGCCCCGTGGTTCGGTCAGATACGCAGTATTTT
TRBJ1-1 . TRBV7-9 CASSLPGAHTEAFF TGTGCCAGCAGCCTCCCAGGGGCACACACTGAAGCTTTCTTT
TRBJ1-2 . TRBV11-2 CASSLGATNYGYTF TGTGCCAGCAGCTTAGGAGCCACGAACTATGGCTACACCTTC
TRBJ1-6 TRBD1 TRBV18 CASSPRDRVNSPLHF TGTGCCAGCTCACCCCGGGACAGGGTAAATTCACCCCTCCACTTT
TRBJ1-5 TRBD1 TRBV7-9 CASSLAGAGGSQPQHF TGTGCCAGCAGCTTAGCAGGGGCAGGGGGGAGTCAGCCCCAGCATTTT
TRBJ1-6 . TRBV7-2 CASSLLGSDSPLHF TGTGCCAGCAGCTTATTGGGAAGTGATTCACCCCTCCACTTT
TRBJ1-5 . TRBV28 CASSGSNQPQHF TGTGCCAGCAGCGGCAGCAATCAGCCCCAGCATTTT